A selection of T cell receptor beta chains follows, all from one sample in a study of blood T cell repertoires in COVID-19. Here immunoSEQ multiplex PCR was the method, and the copy in TCRdb shows in-frame clones only, minus some. The table has under 55,000 clones, 70% to 90% seen once. The sequencing sample was made of peripheral blood. Receptor source: a man aged 35-49 years with active COVID-19. CDR3s include the opening cysteine and the closing phenylalanine or tryptophan. The D gene is left open where the match is weak. Rows may omit the clone size; those that give it use once, few, many or a size class.

J gene	V gene	clone size	D gene	CDR3 protein	CDR3 DNA
TRBJ1-5	TRBV27	.	.	CASRNSGGNQPQHF	TGTGCCAGCCGAAACAGCGGCGGCAATCAGCCCCAGCATTTT
TRBJ2-1	TRBV6-6	.	TRBD2	CASSYSSGRAPKFF	TGTGCCAGCAGTTACTCTAGCGGGAGGGCTCCTAAGTTCTTC
TRBJ2-5	TRBV29-1	.	.	CSVEGQMYQETQYF	TGCAGCGTTGAAGGACAGATGTACCAAGAGACCCAGTACTTC
TRBJ2-1	TRBV11-2	.	.	CASSTGGPKNEQFF	TGTGCCAGCAGCACCGGAGGGCCGAAGAATGAGCAGTTCTTC
TRBJ1-5	TRBV27	.	.	CASRGGGGQPQHF	TGTGCCAGCAGGGGGGGAGGCGGTCAGCCCCAGCATTTT
TRBJ2-3	TRBV28	.	TRBD2	CASSPTSESADTQYF	TGTGCCAGCAGTCCGACTAGCGAGAGCGCAGATACGCAGTATTTT
TRBJ1-2	TRBV27	.	.	CASSTQGGYGYTF	TGTGCCAGCAGTACGCAGGGCGGCTATGGCTACACCTTC
TRBJ1-2	TRBV18	.	.	CASSPLSGQGYTF	TGTGCCAGCTCACCACTATCAGGGCAAGGCTACACCTTC
TRBJ1-3	TRBV19	.	TRBD1	CASSGQGANTIYF	TGTGCCAGTAGTGGACAGGGGGCTAACACCATATATTTT
TRBJ2-5	TRBV14	.	.	CASSLWRGTSVQETQYF	TGTGCCAGCAGCTTATGGCGGGGAACCTCGGTTCAAGAGACCCAGTACTTC
TRBJ2-1	TRBV7-6	.	.	CASSLVVASASYNEQFF	TGTGCCAGCAGCTTAGTAGTCGCTAGCGCTTCCTACAATGAGCAGTTCTTC
TRBJ1-3	TRBV5-1	few	TRBD1	CASSLGQAHGNTIYF	TGCGCCAGCAGCCTGGGACAGGCTCATGGAAACACCATATATTTT
TRBJ1-2	TRBV4-1	.	TRBD1	CASSPDPGQGSVWYGYTF	TGCGCCAGCAGCCCGGATCCGGGACAGGGCTCGGTTTGGTATGGCTACACCTTC
TRBJ2-7	TRBV7-8	once	TRBD2	CASSLLGGVGGEQYF	TGTGCCAGCAGCTTACTGGGGGGGGTTGGCGGCGAGCAGTACTTC
TRBJ1-2	TRBV7-3	.	.	CASSLTRGESDYGYTF	TGTGCCAGCAGCCTTACCCGGGGGGAAAGCGACTATGGCTACACCTTC
TRBJ2-7	TRBV11-3	once	TRBD1	CASSSTGLGSLGEQYF	TGTGCCAGCAGCTCGACAGGGCTTGGGTCTCTAGGGGAGCAGTACTTC
TRBJ2-1	TRBV27	.	TRBD1	CASSRSIAGGEQFF	TGTGCCAGCAGTCGCTCCATCGCAGGGGGCGAGCAGTTCTTC
TRBJ2-5	TRBV3-1/TRBV3-2	.	TRBD2	CASSFTSGQETQYF	TGTGCCAGCAGTTTTACTAGCGGCCAAGAGACCCAGTACTTC
TRBJ2-7	TRBV28	.	TRBD2	CASSQRTSGTYEQYF	TGTGCCAGCAGTCAAAGGACTAGCGGGACCTACGAGCAGTACTTC
TRBJ1-1	TRBV28	.	.	CASSLIATSTEAFF	TGTGCCAGCAGTTTAATCGCCACTTCCACTGAAGCTTTCTTT
TRBJ1-2	TRBV4-1	few	TRBD1	CASSLPTGTANYGYTF	TGCGCCAGCAGCCTCCCTACGGGGACAGCGAACTATGGCTACACCTTC
TRBJ2-7	TRBV5-1	.	.	CASSLGQRVDEQYF	TGCGCCAGCAGCTTGGGGCAGCGAGTTGACGAGCAGTACTTC
TRBJ1-6	TRBV7-9	.	.	CASSLTSSYNSPLHF	TGTGCCAGCAGCTTAACGAGCTCCTATAATTCACCCCTCCACTTT
TRBJ2-1	TRBV10-3	once	.	CAISESRSYPSLNEQFF	TGTGCCATCAGTGAGTCGCGGTCTTATCCCTCATTGAATGAGCAGTTCTTC
TRBJ1-6	TRBV19	.	.	CASSNPTHTGSPLHF	TGTGCCAGTAGTAATCCGACTCACACGGGTTCACCCCTCCACTTT
TRBJ1-2	TRBV19	.	TRBD1	CASTPTGQGSYGYTF	TGTGCCAGTACCCCCACGGGACAGGGGAGCTATGGCTACACCTTC